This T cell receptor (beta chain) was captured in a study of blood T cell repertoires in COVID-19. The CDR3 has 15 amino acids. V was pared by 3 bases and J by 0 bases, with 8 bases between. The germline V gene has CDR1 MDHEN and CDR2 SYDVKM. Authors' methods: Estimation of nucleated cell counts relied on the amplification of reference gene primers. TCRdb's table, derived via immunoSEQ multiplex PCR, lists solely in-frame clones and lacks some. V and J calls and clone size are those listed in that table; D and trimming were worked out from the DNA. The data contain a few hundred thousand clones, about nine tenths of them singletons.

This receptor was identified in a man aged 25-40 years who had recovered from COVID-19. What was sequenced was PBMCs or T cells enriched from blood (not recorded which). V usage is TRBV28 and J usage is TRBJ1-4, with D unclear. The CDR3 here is CASSFRVATNEKLFF. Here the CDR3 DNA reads TGTGCCAGCAGTTTTCGGGTTGCAACTAATGAAAAACTGTTTTTT.